These 20 T cell receptor beta chains share one sample of origin, sequenced in a study of human CD8 memory T cell subsets. The TPEX subset meant dysfunctional early memory CD8+ cells, CCR7+ PD-1+ TIGIT+. Researchers made TCR beta libraries via UMI-labeled 5' RACE. TCRdb reprocessed the 5' RACE reads and keeps a single row for each CDR3 protein, giving no DNA. Its clone listing holds roughly 8,900 distinct CDR3 sequences. Sequenced material: CD8+ T cells from PBMCs. Source of these receptors: a human donor in good health.

V is TRBV5-4 and J is TRBJ1-2; TCRdb lists TRBD1, though no DNA is available to test this call. Per germline, CDR1 SGHNT and CDR2 YYREEE (reference sequence). The CDR3 consists of 15 residues. The CDR3: CASRQWSTGNYGYTF. Full variable domain (outside the CDR3, taken from reference TRBV5-4 and TRBJ1-2): ETGVTQSPTHLIKTRGQQVTLRCSSQSGHNTVSWYQQALGQGPQFIFQYYREEENGRGNFPPRFSGLQFPNYSSELNVNALELDDSALYLCASRQWSTGNYGYTFGSGTRLTVV.

The rearrangement uses TRBV4-2 and TRBJ1-3; TCRdb designates TRBD1, a call that cannot be tested without DNA. CDR3 length: 15 amino acids. The germline V gene encodes CDR1 LGHNA and CDR2 YNFKEQ. Here the CDR3 reads CASSSDRTSGNTIYF.

The chain carries TRBV6-4 and TRBJ2-3; TCRdb's D gene call, TRBD1, goes unchecked for lack of DNA. The germline gives CDR1 MRHNA, CDR2 SNTAGT. This CDR3 has 18 residues. The CDR3: CASSALYNGGNYTDTQYF.

The chain combines TRBV5-5 with TRBJ2-1; the TCRdb D gene call, TRBD2, has no DNA to confirm it. Germline V gene sequence: CDR1 SGHKS, CDR2 YYEKEE (reference sequence). The CDR3 extends over 17 amino acids. The CDR3 region is CASSSSPAGISYNEQFF.

The rearrangement links TRBV7-2 to TRBJ2-7; TCRdb proposes TRBD1, but this gene call is untestable without DNA. The germline gives CDR1 SGHTA, CDR2 FQGNSA. This CDR3 has 15 amino acids. CDR3 loop: CASSPSGKGDYEQYF.

The CDR3 spells CASSYSPPAIETSGRDTQYF. V gene TRBV6-6 combines with J gene TRBJ2-3; without DNA, the TCRdb call of TRBD2 cannot be checked. CDR3 length equals 20 residues. Per germline, CDR1 MNHNY and CDR2 SVGAGI (reference sequence).

This rearrangement joins TRBV7-2 to TRBJ2-1; absent DNA, TCRdb's TRBD2 call cannot be checked. Germline lookup yields CDR1 SGHTA and CDR2 FQGNSA. The CDR3 has 16 amino acids. CDR3 sequence: CASSSSGGDPYNEQFF.

The chain combines TRBV7-8 with TRBJ2-5; TCRdb's D call, TRBD1, is unchecked because there is no DNA. This CDR3 contains 13 residues. Germline V lookup: CDR1 SGHVS, CDR2 FQNEAQ. The CDR3 sequence is CASTTTREETQYF. The variable domain in full, with the rest retrieved from reference TRBV7-8 and TRBJ2-5, is GAGVSQSPRYKVAKRGQDVALRCDPISGHVSLFWYQQALGQGPEFLTYFQNEAQLDKSGLPSDRFFAERPEGSVSTLKIQRTQQEDSAVYLCASTTTREETQYFGPGTRLLVL.

The genes are TRBV5-5 and TRBJ2-3. CDR3 size: 13 residues. CDR1 is SGHKS and CDR2 is YYEKEE in the germline V gene (reference sequence). The CDR3 spells CASSPTNTDTQYF.

The rearrangement joins TRBV7-3 to TRBJ2-3. The germline V gene has CDR1 SGHTA and CDR2 FQGTGA. The CDR3 runs 17 residues. Here the CDR3 reads CASSLGFQGRTTDTQYF.

The CDR3 region is CASSQLRQGTYEQYF. The chain links TRBV4-1 to TRBJ2-7. This CDR3 is built from 15 residues. Germline loops: CDR1 MGHRA, CDR2 YSYEKL.

This chain joins TRBV5-1 and TRBJ2-6; TCRdb's D call of TRBD1 is untestable without DNA. There are 17 residues in the CDR3. CDR1 is SGHRS, CDR2 YFSETQ, per germline. The CDR3 protein is CASSPGTGMKGANVLTF.

This CDR3 is CASSQDSGVGEQFF. The chain carries TRBV4-1 and TRBJ2-1. In germline, CDR1 is MGHRA, CDR2 YSYEKL. The CDR3 spans 14 residues.

The rearrangement uses TRBV28 and TRBJ1-1. The CDR3 sequence is 14 residues long. Germline V gives CDR1 MDHEN, CDR2 SYDVKM. CDR3 amino acids: CASSFSDLNTEAFF.

This clonotype shows up as medium-sized by frequency. This chain connects TRBV7-8 to TRBJ2-5; TCRdb reports TRBD1, a call that lacks DNA to check it against. CDR1 is SGHVS, CDR2 FQNEAQ, per germline. The CDR3 is 16 residues long. CDR3 sequence: CASSFPQGARGETQYF. Filled out from reference TRBV7-8 and TRBJ2-5, the complete variable domain reads GAGVSQSPRYKVAKRGQDVALRCDPISGHVSLFWYQQALGQGPEFLTYFQNEAQLDKSGLPSDRFFAERPEGSVSTLKIQRTQQEDSAVYLCASSFPQGARGETQYFGPGTRLLVL.

The genes are TRBV12-3 or TRBV12-4 and TRBJ2-3; the TRBD2 assignment by TCRdb is unverifiable without DNA. This CDR3 has 12 amino acids. CDR3 loop: CASTRDTDTQYF.

CDR3 loop: CASSRGAYEQYF. The chain employs TRBV28 and TRBJ2-7; TCRdb's D gene call, TRBD1, goes unchecked for lack of DNA. CDR3 length: 12 residues. Looked up from germline, CDR1 is MDHEN and CDR2 is SYDVKM.

This clonotype is medium-sized by frequency. The chain couples TRBV4-2 to TRBJ2-3; as DNA is missing, the TRBD2 call by TCRdb cannot be tested. The CDR3 contains 12 residues. Per the germline V gene, CDR1 is LGHNA and CDR2 is YNFKEQ. CDR3 region: CASSQGLYTQYF.

This clonotype is called medium-sized based on its frequency. V and J are TRBV5-5 and TRBJ2-7; TCRdb's D gene call, TRBD2, goes unchecked for lack of DNA. Germline CDR1 reads SGHKS; CDR2 reads YYEKEE (reference sequence). The CDR3 totals 13 residues. The CDR3 reads CASSLVGEHEQYF. The variable domain in full, with the rest retrieved from reference TRBV5-5 and TRBJ2-7, is DAGVTQSPTHLIKTRGQQVTLRCSPISGHKSVSWYQQVLGQGPQFIFQYYEKEERGRGNFPDRFSARQFPNYSSELNVNALLLGDSALYLCASSLVGEHEQYFGPGTRLTVT.

The CDR3 here is CSARGRAALKQETQYF. The genes are TRBV20-1 and TRBJ2-5; checking the TCRdb D call of TRBD2 is not possible without DNA. The germline CDR1 and CDR2 sequences are DFQATT and SNEGSKA (reference sequence). This CDR3 is 16 amino acids long.